Below, 19 T cell receptor beta chains from the same sample are listed, as sequenced in a study of blood T cell repertoires in COVID-19 (TCRdb year 2020). The protocol used for the library was the immunoSEQ multiplex PCR assay. TCRdb re-hosts the immuneACCESS table, in-frame sequences only. Its copies lack some clones; in the studies checked, an unresolved V gene accounts for under half of them, and the cause for the rest is not known. In this sample the table shows 250,000 to 350,000 clones, 70% to 90% of which occur a single time. Of the sample, around 6% is held by the ten largest clones. Source material: PBMCs or T cells enriched from blood (not recorded which). These receptor sequences come from a woman aged 25 to 39 who had recovered from COVID-19.

This chain connects TRBV27 to TRBJ1-5, with TRBD1 matching over 7 bases. This CDR3 contains 15 residues. The V and J ends lost 4 bases and 1 base, in that order; junction bases with no gene match: 4. Germline V CDR1 and CDR2: MNHEY, SMNVEV (reference sequence). This CDR3 reads CASSYDRVSNQPQHF. The CDR3, as DNA: TGTGCCAGCAGTTACGACAGGGTGAGCAATCAGCCCCAGCATTTT.

The chain recombines TRBV7-2 with TRBJ1-2, with a tentative D call TRBD1 (6 bases). Germline-derived CDR1 and CDR2 are SGHTA and FQGNSA. V gave up 0 bases and J gave up 8 bases, with 16 bases separating them. This CDR3 is built from 15 residues. CDR3 nucleotides: TGTGCCAGCAGCTTAGCGCGGGGGCCCGGGGGGGGCTACACCTTC. Translation gives CASSLARGPGGGYTF.

This clone was seen just once. The chain links TRBV4-1 to TRBJ1-3, with TRBD1 matching over 9 bases. The CDR3 has 16 amino acids. The trim removed 0 bases at V and 8 bases at J, leaving 8 bases unmatched. CDR1 is MGHRA and CDR2 is YSYEKL in the germline V gene. The CDR3 region is CASSQDPEDRGDTIYF. The CDR3 DNA is TGCGCCAGCAGCCAAGATCCCGAGGACAGGGGAGACACCATATATTTT.

The CDR3 region has the DNA TGTGCCAGCAGTGGACAGGGGGCAGGTAAGAACACTGAAGCTTTCTTT. This gives the protein CASSGQGAGKNTEAFF. The chain joins TRBV5-4 to TRBJ1-1; 11 nucleotides match TRBD1. The germline CDR1 and CDR2 sequences are SGHNT and YYREEE (reference sequence). The CDR3 contains 16 residues. Trimming removed 5 bases from V and 1 base from J; junction bases left unmatched: 7. Drawing the rest from reference TRBV5-4 and TRBJ1-1, the complete variable domain is ETGVTQSPTHLIKTRGQQVTLRCSSQSGHNTVSWYQQALGQGPQFIFQYYREEENGRGNFPPRFSGLQFPNYSSELNVNALELDDSALYLCASSGQGAGKNTEAFFGQGTRLTVV.

This clone is a singleton in its sample. V gene TRBV6-5 combines with J gene TRBJ1-2; 10 bases line up with TRBD1. Germline V gives CDR1 MNHEY, CDR2 SVGAGI. This CDR3 comprises 15 residues. V lost 5 bases to trimming and J lost 2 bases; unmatched junction nucleotides: 5. CDR3 in amino acids: CASSNPGQGNYGYTF. DNA for the CDR3: TGTGCCAGCAGTAACCCGGGACAGGGGAACTATGGCTACACCTTC.

The chain is built from TRBV5-1 and TRBJ1-4; D gene unclear. V shed 0 bases and J shed 8 bases, with 17 bases lying between them. The germline gives CDR1 SGHRS, CDR2 YFSETQ. The CDR3 runs to 16 residues. This chain's CDR3 is CASSLVGTWEREKLFF. CDR3 nucleotide sequence: TGCGCCAGCAGCTTGGTGGGCACGTGGGAGAGGGAAAAACTGTTTTTT. Full variable domain (outside the CDR3, taken from reference TRBV5-1 and TRBJ1-4): KAGVTQTPRYLIKTRGQQVTLSCSPISGHRSVSWYQQTPGQGLQFLFEYFSETQRNKGNFPGRFSGRQFSNSRSEMNVSTLELGDSALYLCASSLVGTWEREKLFFGSGTQLSVL.

The chain carries TRBV5-1 and TRBJ2-7; the match to TRBD2 covers 7 bases. Losses at the gene ends were 0 bases for V and 2 bases for J; bases not matched to a gene: 5. The CDR3 loop spans 15 amino acids. Per germline, CDR1 SGHRS and CDR2 YFSETQ. This chain's CDR3 is CASSLVLGGTYEQYF. The CDR3 DNA reads as TGCGCCAGCAGCTTGGTGTTGGGGGGGACCTACGAGCAGTACTTC.

This clone was counted once. The gene calls are TRBV5-5 and TRBJ2-3, with unresolved D. CDR3 length equals 14 residues. In germline, CDR1 is SGHKS, CDR2 YYEKEE (reference sequence). V was pared by 4 bases and J by 4 bases, with 13 bases between. The CDR3 reads CASSRVSPPDTQYF. CDR3 sequence (DNA): TGTGCCAGCAGCCGGGTGTCCCCCCCAGATACGCAGTATTTT. Filled out from reference TRBV5-5 and TRBJ2-3, the complete variable domain reads DAGVTQSPTHLIKTRGQQVTLRCSPISGHKSVSWYQQVLGQGPQFIFQYYEKEERGRGNFPDRFSARQFPNYSSELNVNALLLGDSALYLCASSRVSPPDTQYFGPGTRLTVL.

The genes are TRBV27 and TRBJ2-7; TRBD1 matches 9 bases. The V gene end was trimmed by 4 bases and the J gene end by 2 bases; junction bases not matched to a gene: 18. The CDR3 length is 19 residues. Germline V CDR1 and CDR2: MNHEY, SMNVEV (reference sequence). CDR3 DNA: TGTGCCAGCAGTTCCCCCGGGGGCGTTGGGACAGGGAGTCCCTACGAGCAGTACTTC. Translating gives CASSSPGGVGTGSPYEQYF.

This sequence joins TRBV6-1 and TRBJ2-7; a weak D match, TRBD2 (5 bases). Between the trimmed V and J ends, which lost 2 bases and 2 bases, there was a span of 13 bases. The CDR3 extends over 15 amino acids. Germline V CDR1 and CDR2: MNHNS, SASEGT. Here the CDR3 reads CASSEYALGAYEQYF. As DNA, the CDR3 is TGTGCCAGCAGTGAATATGCATTGGGAGCCTACGAGCAGTACTTC.

CDR3 bases: TGTGCCAGCAGTTTGGGGCAGAGCAATCAGCCCCAGCATTTT. Its translation is CASSLGQSNQPQHF. The chain carries TRBV27 and TRBJ1-5; tentatively, D is TRBD1 (5 bases). Germline V lookup: CDR1 MNHEY, CDR2 SMNVEV (reference sequence). The germline V and J ends were trimmed by 3 bases and 1 base, with 7 bases remaining between them. The CDR3 runs to 14 residues.

Ten or more counts support this clone. This chain links TRBV4-3 with TRBJ2-5; D uncertain. Between the trimmed V and J ends, which lost 1 base and 0 bases, there was a span of 6 bases. Germline CDR1 is LGHNA and CDR2 is YSLEER. The CDR3 runs to 14 residues. This chain's CDR3 is CASSQVTDQETQYF. In nucleotides, the CDR3 is TGCGCCAGCAGCCAAGTCACAGACCAAGAGACCCAGTACTTC.

This clone has more than one count but fewer than ten. The rearrangement uses TRBV13 and TRBJ1-4; D is ambiguous. Trimming took 2 bases from V and 8 from J, leaving 9 bases between them. Germline CDR1 and CDR2: PRHDT and FYEKMQ (reference sequence). This CDR3 contains 13 residues. Written as DNA, the CDR3 is TGTGCCAGCAGCTTACGGGTTGGGGAAAAACTGTTTTTT. It codes for CASSLRVGEKLFF.

V is TRBV7-8 and J is TRBJ1-5; maybe TRBD1 (6 bases). Germline loops: CDR1 SGHVS, CDR2 FQNEAQ. Trimming removed 4 bases from V and 7 bases from J, with 11 bases in between. This CDR3 region has 13 residues. This chain's CDR3 is CASSWDKGQPQHF. In DNA form, the CDR3 reads TGTGCCAGCAGCTGGGACAAGGGCCAGCCCCAGCATTTT.

This clone appeared a single time. The CDR3, as DNA: TGCGCCAGCAGCTTGGGTGCGGACAGGGCCTTTTCCTATAATTCACCCCTCCACTTT. This sequence encodes CASSLGADRAFSYNSPLHF. This chain joins TRBV5-1 and TRBJ1-6; TRBD1 aligns across 8 bases. The CDR3 totals 19 residues. Per the germline V gene, CDR1 is SGHRS and CDR2 is YFSETQ. The V segment lost 0 bases and the J segment 1 base; nucleotides outside the gene matches: 9.

The V gene is TRBV19, the J gene TRBJ2-2; possibly TRBD1 for D (5 bases). Germline CDR1 reads LNHDA; CDR2 reads SQIVND (reference sequence). This CDR3 region has 14 residues. Between the trimmed V and J ends, which lost 7 bases and 0 bases, there was a span of 9 bases. CDR3 amino acids: CASIGVANTGELFF. The CDR3 DNA sequence: TGTGCCAGTATAGGGGTCGCGAACACCGGGGAGCTGTTTTTT.

The rearrangement joins TRBV6-5 to TRBJ1-1; D gene ambiguous. Germline CDR1 and CDR2: MNHEY and SVGAGI. This CDR3 comprises 14 residues. Trimming removed 4 bases at V and 3 bases at J, with 12 bases between. The CDR3 nucleotides are TGTGCCAGCAGTTCCCCCATGCGGGACACTGAAGCTTTCTTT. As protein: CASSSPMRDTEAFF.

This sequence joins TRBV4-1 and TRBJ2-1; TRBD2 matches 11 bases. This CDR3 is built from 16 residues. The junction had 4 bases not matched to a gene; V was cut back by 0 bases and J by 6 bases. Per germline, CDR1 MGHRA and CDR2 YSYEKL. The CDR3 DNA follows: TGCGCCAGCAGCCAAGATCCTAGCGGGGGGCTCAATGAGCAGTTCTTC. Encoded protein: CASSQDPSGGLNEQFF.

The chain employs TRBV2 and TRBJ1-4, with 9 bases that match TRBD1. CDR3 size: 15 residues. Per the germline V gene, CDR1 is SNHLY and CDR2 is FYNNEI. V lost 4 bases to trimming and J lost 5 bases; unmatched junction nucleotides: 5. CDR3 in DNA: TGTGCCAGCAGTGGAACCGGGACAGGGAATGAAAAACTGTTTTTT. Translating it yields CASSGTGTGNEKLFF.